One sample yielded the 2 T cell receptor beta chains listed below, sequenced in a study of OX40 agonist ivuxolimab in advanced cancers. The protocol was immunoSEQ multiplex PCR, while the TCRdb copy is restricted to in-frame clones and leaves out a portion. The sample includes 55,000 to 65,000 clones, 80% to 95% of them seen just once. The sample was CD4+ or CD8+ T cells sorted from blood, taken in a trial of the OX40 agonist ivuxolimab. These receptor sequences come from an adult with an advanced solid tumor such as melanoma, head and neck, liver or kidney cancer.

This rearrangement joins TRBV5-6 to TRBJ2-3; TRBD2 matches at 11 bases. V trimming: 3 bases; J trimming: 2 bases; junction bases outside the gene matches: 2. The CDR3 runs 15 residues. Germline V CDR1 and CDR2: SGHDT, YYEEEE. For the CDR3, the DNA is TGTGCCAGCAGCTCGACTAGCGGGAACACAGATACGCAGTATTTT. The encoded protein is CASSSTSGNTDTQYF.

The rearrangement joins TRBV5-4 to TRBJ2-7; TRBD2 matches 9 bases. The CDR3 covers 15 residues. Trimming removed 4 bases from V and 4 bases from J; junction bases left unmatched: 9. Germline V CDR1 and CDR2: SGHNT, YYREEE (reference sequence). The CDR3 reads CASSLGAGGLYEQYF. CDR3 nucleotide sequence: TGTGCCAGCAGCCTAGGAGCGGGGGGCCTTTACGAGCAGTACTTC.